This T cell receptor beta chain was sequenced for a study of T cells in Graves' hyperthyroidism and ophthalmopathy. Whole-study results and caveats: Blood also held most thyroid clonotypes expanded beyond 0.001.

Trimming took off 7 bases at V and 6 bases at J, with 15 bases between the two ends. This CDR3 is built from 14 residues. CDR1 and CDR2 (germline): SNHLY, FYNNEI. The investigators amplified TCR beta CDR3 regions from RNA transcripts. HTBI primers drove first-round RT-PCR of the TCR CDR3. TCRdb analysed the multiplex PCR reads with MiXCR anew, one entry per CDR3 protein. The sample comprises fewer than 650,000 distinct CDR3 sequences, 14% of which are singletons, and 5.8% rests with the top ten. This clonotype was observed many times. Its cognate antigen is unknown. The clonotype was recovered from a woman in her 30s with Graves' hyperthyroidism that later progressed to Graves' ophthalmopathy. Input material: blood. This chain links TRBV2 with TRBJ2-2, with a tentative D call TRBD2 (5 bases). Here the CDR3 reads CASTPRASAGELFF. The CDR3 DNA reads TGTGCCAGCACCCCGAGGGCCTCGGCCGGGGAGCTGTTTTTT.